One sample yielded the 24 T cell receptor beta chains listed below, sequenced in a study of T cells in Graves' hyperthyroidism and ophthalmopathy. The investigators amplified TCR beta CDR3 regions from RNA transcripts. HTBI primers were employed in a first-round RT-PCR of the TCR CDR3. MiXCR was run by TCRdb on the multiplex PCR reads, yielding one entry per CDR3 protein. The sample records about 350,000 distinct CDR3 sequences, over 11% being singletons. Sequenced sample: blood. Every receptor here comes from a woman aged 25 to 39 with Graves' hyperthyroidism.

The sample holds a few counts of this clonotype. The CDR3 loop is CASSVGVQDTIYF. In DNA, the CDR3 is TGTGCCAGCAGCGTAGGAGTCCAGGACACCATATATTTT. The rearrangement joins TRBV9 to TRBJ1-3; D gene unclear. CDR3 length: 13 amino acids. Between the trimmed V and J ends, which lost 0 bases and 8 bases, there was a span of 9 bases. Germline V gene lookup returns CDR1 SGDLS and CDR2 YYNGEE.

The rearrangement uses TRBV5-5 and TRBJ2-2, with no clear D. The V end lost 3 bases, the J end lost 3 bases, and 12 bases lay between the germline ends. Germline V gives CDR1 SGHKS, CDR2 YYEKEE (reference sequence). The CDR3 covers 15 residues. The CDR3 coding sequence is TGTGCCAGCAGCTACTCACAGAGAGACACCGGGGAGCTGTTTTTT. This encodes CASSYSQRDTGELFF.

This clonotype was seen ten or more times. The genes are TRBV12-3 or TRBV12-4 and TRBJ2-1; D might be TRBD2 (5 bases). V was clipped by 3 bases and J by 9 bases, with 12 bases between them. This CDR3 region has 13 residues. CDR3: CASSLKGRGEQFF. The CDR3 bases are TGTGCCAGCAGTTTGAAGGGTCGGGGTGAGCAGTTCTTC.

In its sample, this clonotype was seen many times. CDR3 region: CASSRGLAGAETQYF. The DNA for the CDR3 is TGTGCCAGCAGCCGTGGACTAGCGGGAGCTGAGACCCAGTACTTC. The chain couples TRBV11-2 to TRBJ2-5; 13 positions match TRBD2. Per germline, CDR1 SGHAT and CDR2 FQNNGV. The CDR3 spans 15 residues. V dropped 5 bases and J dropped 5; count of bases not matched to a gene: 5.

This clonotype was picked up many times. The rearrangement links TRBV12-5 to TRBJ2-7; maybe TRBD2 (7 bases). Trimming pared 1 base from V and 4 bases from J, leaving 14 bases between. The V gene's germline CDR1 is LGHNT and CDR2 FRNRAP. This CDR3 spans 15 amino acids. Written as DNA, the CDR3 is TGTGCTAGTGGTTTGGACGGGGGGCGATGGTACGAGCAGTACTTC. Translation gives CASGLDGGRWYEQYF.

This clonotype was found many times. V gene TRBV7-2 combines with J gene TRBJ2-3, with 8 positions matching TRBD2. The junction had 6 bases not matched to a gene; V was cut back by 2 bases and J by 5 bases. Germline V gene lookup returns CDR1 SGHTA and CDR2 FQGNSA. There are 15 residues in the CDR3. The CDR3 protein is CASSLRRGAGDTQYF. The CDR3 DNA is TGTGCCAGCAGCTTACGGCGGGGGGCTGGAGATACGCAGTATTTT.

This clonotype occurred many times. The chain recombines TRBV12-3 or TRBV12-4 with TRBJ2-7; 7 bases are shared with TRBD2. The trim removed 6 bases at V and 6 bases at J, leaving 2 bases unmatched. The CDR3 spans 11 residues. The CDR3 loop reads CASSPGGEQYF. In DNA form, the CDR3 reads TGTGCCAGCAGCCCGGGGGGCGAGCAGTACTTC.

This clonotype was observed many times. The CDR3 region has the DNA TGTGCCACCACAGTAACTAGCGGGACTGGGACCCAGTACTTC. Its protein product is CATTVTSGTGTQYF. V and J are TRBV12-3 or TRBV12-4 and TRBJ2-5; 10 nucleotides line up with TRBD2. The CDR3 is 14 residues long. V shed 10 bases and J 7 bases; nucleotides not matched to a gene: 12.

This clonotype has only a few counts. The chain carries TRBV19 and TRBJ2-5, with 14 positions matching TRBD2. Germline CDR1 LNHDA, CDR2 SQIVND (reference sequence). The CDR3 sequence is 17 residues long. The trim removed 4 bases at V and 5 bases at J, leaving 9 bases unmatched. The CDR3 is CASSNLKGLAGVETQYF. CDR3 bases: TGTGCCAGTAGTAACCTAAAGGGACTAGCGGGAGTGGAGACCCAGTACTTC.

This chain links TRBV27 with TRBJ2-1; no definite D call. CDR1 and CDR2 from the germline V gene are MNHEY and SMNVEV (reference sequence). This CDR3 region has 15 residues. Trimming pared 2 bases from V and 2 bases from J, leaving 10 bases between. CDR3 in DNA: TGTGCCAGCAGTTTAATGGCTGGGGCCTACAATGAGCAGTTCTTC. Translating gives CASSLMAGAYNEQFF.

This clonotype has only a few counts. The chain combines TRBV20-1 with TRBJ2-7, with TRBD1 matching 8 bases. Germline-derived CDR1 and CDR2 are DFQATT and SNEGSKA (reference sequence). CDR3 length equals 15 residues. V trimming: 0 bases; J trimming: 0 bases; junction bases outside the gene matches: 4. The CDR3 spells CSAREAGTGSYEQYF. CDR3 coding DNA: TGCAGTGCTAGAGAAGCCGGGACAGGCTCCTACGAGCAGTACTTC.

A few counts support this clonotype. The chain links TRBV7-8 to TRBJ2-7, with 11 bases fitting TRBD2. Germline CDR1 SGHVS, CDR2 FQNEAQ. V lost 1 base and J lost 6; bases outside the gene matches: 8. This CDR3 is 16 amino acids long. CDR3 sequence: CASSLVMTSGNIEQYF. The CDR3 DNA follows: TGTGCCAGCAGCTTAGTTATGACTAGCGGGAACATCGAGCAGTACTTC.

The genes are TRBV6-4 and TRBJ1-6; D may be TRBD1 (5 bases). This CDR3 is built from 18 residues. From germline, CDR1 is MRHNA and CDR2 SNTAGT. The V gene lost 5 bases and the J gene lost 1 base, with 18 bases spanning the gap. CDR3 residues: CASSYGHHAGSYNSPLHF. In DNA, the CDR3 is TGTGCCAGCAGTTACGGACACCATGCTGGATCCTATAATTCACCCCTCCACTTT.

In its sample, this clonotype was seen a few times. The gene calls are TRBV30 and TRBJ2-3; 8 bases line up with TRBD1. Per germline, CDR1 GTSNPN and CDR2 SVGIG (reference sequence). The CDR3 sequence is 15 residues long. V was pared by 1 base and J by 2 bases, with 5 bases of the junction left unmatched. The CDR3 nucleotides read TGTGCCTGGAGTGAACAGGGGGGAGTCACAGATACGCAGTATTTT. Protein sequence: CAWSEQGGVTDTQYF.

As regards this clonotype: Compared with germline, one end of the junction differs, possibly owing to a read error. The rearrangement joins TRBV7-2 to TRBJ1-1, with D maybe TRBD1 (6 bases). Per germline, CDR1 SGHTA and CDR2 FQGNSA. The length of the CDR3 is 15 residues. The CDR3 reads CASSLLGGVNAEAFF. For the CDR3, the DNA is TGTGCCAGCAGCTTACTCGGGGGCGTGAACGCTGAAGCTTTCTTT. The full variable domain, completed using reference TRBV7-2 and TRBJ1-1, is GAGVSQSPSNKVTEKGKDVELRCDPISGHTALYWYRQSLGQGLEFLIYFQGNSAPDKSGLPSDRFSAERTGGSVSTLTIQRTQQEDSAVYLCASSLLGGVNAEAFFGQGTRLTVV.

This clonotype came up many times. CDR3 sequence: CASSFLASYNEQFF. The DNA of the CDR3 is TGTGCCAGCAGTTTTCTAGCGTCCTACAATGAGCAGTTCTTC. The rearrangement links TRBV27 to TRBJ2-1, with a tentative D call TRBD2 (6 bases). V shed 3 bases and J shed 1 base, with 7 bases lying between them. CDR1 is MNHEY, CDR2 SMNVEV, per germline (reference sequence). The CDR3 loop spans 14 amino acids.

This clonotype was seen only a few times. This chain connects TRBV6-1 to TRBJ2-3, with 9 bases aligning to TRBD2. Germline V CDR1 and CDR2: MNHNS, SASEGT. The CDR3 consists of 14 residues. The junction had 11 bases not matched to a gene; V was cut back by 10 bases and J by 6 bases. CDR3 sequence: CATLSGGRGDTQYF. CDR3 coding DNA: TGTGCCACCCTAAGCGGGGGGCGAGGGGATACGCAGTATTTT.

V usage is TRBV11-1 and J usage is TRBJ2-1, with 11 bases that match TRBD2. Germline values: CDR1 SGHAT, CDR2 FQDESV (reference sequence). This CDR3 contains 16 residues. V dropped 4 bases and J dropped 3; count of bases not matched to a gene: 5. CDR3 residues: CASSSTGLADYNEQFF. As DNA, the CDR3 is TGTGCCAGCAGCTCTACGGGACTAGCGGACTACAATGAGCAGTTCTTC.

The V gene is TRBV29-1, the J gene TRBJ2-7; TRBD2 matches at 9 bases. V lost 4 bases and J lost 0; bases outside the gene matches: 7. From germline, CDR1 is SQVTM and CDR2 ANQGSEA. The CDR3 totals 15 residues. CDR3 region: CSVVGASGTSYEQYF. The CDR3 DNA reads TGCAGCGTTGTCGGGGCTAGCGGGACCTCCTACGAGCAGTACTTC.

This clonotype has just a few counts. The chain couples TRBV10-3 to TRBJ2-1, with 7 bases fitting TRBD2. Germline values: CDR1 ENHRY, CDR2 SYGVKD. CDR3 length: 15 amino acids. J was trimmed by 2 bases and V by 6 bases; bases with no gene match: 7. CDR3 amino acids: CAISVGTTTYNEQFF. CDR3 coding DNA: TGTGCCATCAGCGTCGGGACTACTACCTACAATGAGCAGTTCTTC.

Here the CDR3 DNA reads TGTGCCAGCAGCGACCCGGGACTAGCGGGATCCGAGCAGTTCTTC. Its protein product is CASSDPGLAGSEQFF. The V gene is TRBV9, the J gene TRBJ2-1; 13 nucleotides line up with TRBD2. J gave up 10 bases and V 3 bases, and 7 bases lay outside the gene matches. Germline values: CDR1 SGDLS, CDR2 YYNGEE. This CDR3 region has 15 residues. The full variable domain, in which reference TRBV9 and TRBJ2-1 provide the parts outside the CDR3, is DSGVTQTPKHLITATGQRVTLRCSPRSGDLSVYWYQQSLDQGLQFLIQYYNGEERAKGNILERFSAQQFPDLHSELNLSSLELGDSALYFCASSDPGLAGSEQFFGPGTRLTVL.

This chain joins TRBV6-5 and TRBJ1-1, with D perhaps TRBD1 (5 bases). This CDR3 has 14 residues. Per the germline V gene, CDR1 is MNHEY and CDR2 is SVGAGI. The germline V and J ends were trimmed by 0 bases and 7 bases, with 12 bases remaining between them. CDR3 amino acids: CASSYSRDDHEAFF. CDR3 in DNA: TGTGCCAGCAGTTACTCCAGGGATGACCATGAAGCTTTCTTT.

This clonotype was counted only a few times. V usage is TRBV29-1 and J usage is TRBJ2-7; possibly TRBD1 or TRBD2 for D (6 bases each). Trimming took 8 bases from V and 3 from J, leaving 17 bases between them. Looked up from germline, CDR1 is SQVTM and CDR2 is ANQGSEA. The CDR3 consists of 13 residues. The CDR3 DNA is TGCAGCTGGGGGCGGGGATCTGGCTACGAGCAGTACTTC. Translated: CSWGRGSGYEQYF.

The chain is built from TRBV2 and TRBJ2-5, with no clear D. Germline V gene sequence: CDR1 SNHLY, CDR2 FYNNEI. This CDR3 has 13 residues. Trimming removed 6 bases from V and 0 bases from J, with 8 bases in between. This CDR3 is CASRPTYQETQYF. The DNA for the CDR3 is TGTGCCAGCAGGCCAACGTACCAAGAGACCCAGTACTTC.